This is a list of T cell receptor beta chains from one sample in a study of cytomegalovirus exposure and HLA in healthy donors. Assay used: immunoSEQ multiplex PCR; TCRdb lists only in-frame clones, some missing. This sample has around 170,000 clones; roughly 70% occur once, and the top ten carry about 1.6%. Sample: PBMCs. The receptors were sampled from a girl aged 5-17 years in good health and CMV-seronegative. The CDR3 runs from the conserved cysteine through the conserved F or W. The order of the fields is J gene, D gene, V gene, clone size, CDR3 protein, CDR3 DNA. The D gene is left open where the match is weak. Clone size appears in some rows only: once, few, many, or a class for an expanded clone.

TRBJ1-6,-,TRBV6-1,-,CASSEQDYNSPLHF,TGTGCCAGCAGTGAGCAGGATTACAATTCACCCCTCCACTTT
TRBJ2-2,-,TRBV5-6,-,CASSLTRRTGELFF,TGTGCCAGCAGCTTGACAAGGAGGACCGGGGAGCTGTTTTTT
TRBJ1-1,-,TRBV13,-,CASSWLRDTEAFF,TGTGCCAGCAGCTGGCTCCGGGACACTGAAGCTTTCTTT
TRBJ1-2,-,TRBV21-1,-,CASSQKKRGYTF,TGTGCCAGCAGCCAGAAAAAGCGGGGCTACACCTTC
TRBJ2-5,TRBD1,TRBV18,-,CASSDGTGGGETQYF,TGTGCCAGCTCAGACGGGACAGGAGGAGGGGAGACCCAGTACTTC
TRBJ1-2,-,TRBV29-1,few,CSVARANYGYTF,TGCAGCGTTGCCCGGGCTAACTATGGCTACACCTTC
TRBJ1-2,TRBD1,TRBV13,-,CASSLEGQVIYGYTF,TGTGCCAGCAGCTTAGAAGGACAGGTCATCTATGGCTACACCTTC
TRBJ2-1,TRBD2,TRBV5-1,-,CASSQSGGADDEQFF,TGCGCCAGCAGCCAAAGCGGGGGGGCCGATGATGAGCAGTTCTTC
TRBJ2-2,TRBD2,TRBV6-6,-,CASSSLPGGDTGELFF,TGTGCCAGCAGTTCCCTTCCCGGGGGGGACACCGGGGAGCTGTTTTTT
TRBJ1-1,-,TRBV5-1,-,CASSLEVPGTEAFF,TGCGCCAGCAGCTTGGAAGTACCAGGCACTGAAGCTTTCTTT
TRBJ2-3,-,TRBV9,once,CASSVGEGGAGDTQYF,TGTGCCAGCAGCGTAGGGGAGGGGGGGGCTGGAGATACGCAGTATTTT
TRBJ1-2,TRBD1,TRBV29-1,-,CSVSPGQGVGYTF,TGCAGCGTGTCCCCGGGACAGGGCGTTGGCTACACCTTC
TRBJ2-7,-,TRBV7-8,once,CASMLAGRVDEQYF,TGTGCCAGCATGCTTGCGGGACGGGTCGACGAGCAGTACTTC
TRBJ1-2,-,TRBV9,-,CASSVTQTNYGYTF,TGTGCCAGCAGCGTAACCCAGACAAACTATGGCTACACCTTC
TRBJ2-2,-,TRBV19,-,CASTPRWQFNTGELFF,TGTGCCAGTACCCCTAGGTGGCAGTTTAACACCGGGGAGCTGTTTTTT
TRBJ1-2,-,TRBV9,-,CASSVSGGGGYGYTF,TGTGCCAGCAGCGTATCGGGGGGCGGTGGCTATGGCTACACCTTC
TRBJ2-5,-,TRBV7-9,-,CASSLGQGSGRETQYF,TGTGCCAGCAGCTTAGGCCAGGGAAGTGGGCGAGAGACCCAGTACTTC
TRBJ2-5,TRBD2,TRBV18,-,CASSPPFVGGGFQETQYF,TGTGCCAGCTCACCACCGTTTGTCGGCGGGGGATTCCAAGAGACCCAGTACTTC